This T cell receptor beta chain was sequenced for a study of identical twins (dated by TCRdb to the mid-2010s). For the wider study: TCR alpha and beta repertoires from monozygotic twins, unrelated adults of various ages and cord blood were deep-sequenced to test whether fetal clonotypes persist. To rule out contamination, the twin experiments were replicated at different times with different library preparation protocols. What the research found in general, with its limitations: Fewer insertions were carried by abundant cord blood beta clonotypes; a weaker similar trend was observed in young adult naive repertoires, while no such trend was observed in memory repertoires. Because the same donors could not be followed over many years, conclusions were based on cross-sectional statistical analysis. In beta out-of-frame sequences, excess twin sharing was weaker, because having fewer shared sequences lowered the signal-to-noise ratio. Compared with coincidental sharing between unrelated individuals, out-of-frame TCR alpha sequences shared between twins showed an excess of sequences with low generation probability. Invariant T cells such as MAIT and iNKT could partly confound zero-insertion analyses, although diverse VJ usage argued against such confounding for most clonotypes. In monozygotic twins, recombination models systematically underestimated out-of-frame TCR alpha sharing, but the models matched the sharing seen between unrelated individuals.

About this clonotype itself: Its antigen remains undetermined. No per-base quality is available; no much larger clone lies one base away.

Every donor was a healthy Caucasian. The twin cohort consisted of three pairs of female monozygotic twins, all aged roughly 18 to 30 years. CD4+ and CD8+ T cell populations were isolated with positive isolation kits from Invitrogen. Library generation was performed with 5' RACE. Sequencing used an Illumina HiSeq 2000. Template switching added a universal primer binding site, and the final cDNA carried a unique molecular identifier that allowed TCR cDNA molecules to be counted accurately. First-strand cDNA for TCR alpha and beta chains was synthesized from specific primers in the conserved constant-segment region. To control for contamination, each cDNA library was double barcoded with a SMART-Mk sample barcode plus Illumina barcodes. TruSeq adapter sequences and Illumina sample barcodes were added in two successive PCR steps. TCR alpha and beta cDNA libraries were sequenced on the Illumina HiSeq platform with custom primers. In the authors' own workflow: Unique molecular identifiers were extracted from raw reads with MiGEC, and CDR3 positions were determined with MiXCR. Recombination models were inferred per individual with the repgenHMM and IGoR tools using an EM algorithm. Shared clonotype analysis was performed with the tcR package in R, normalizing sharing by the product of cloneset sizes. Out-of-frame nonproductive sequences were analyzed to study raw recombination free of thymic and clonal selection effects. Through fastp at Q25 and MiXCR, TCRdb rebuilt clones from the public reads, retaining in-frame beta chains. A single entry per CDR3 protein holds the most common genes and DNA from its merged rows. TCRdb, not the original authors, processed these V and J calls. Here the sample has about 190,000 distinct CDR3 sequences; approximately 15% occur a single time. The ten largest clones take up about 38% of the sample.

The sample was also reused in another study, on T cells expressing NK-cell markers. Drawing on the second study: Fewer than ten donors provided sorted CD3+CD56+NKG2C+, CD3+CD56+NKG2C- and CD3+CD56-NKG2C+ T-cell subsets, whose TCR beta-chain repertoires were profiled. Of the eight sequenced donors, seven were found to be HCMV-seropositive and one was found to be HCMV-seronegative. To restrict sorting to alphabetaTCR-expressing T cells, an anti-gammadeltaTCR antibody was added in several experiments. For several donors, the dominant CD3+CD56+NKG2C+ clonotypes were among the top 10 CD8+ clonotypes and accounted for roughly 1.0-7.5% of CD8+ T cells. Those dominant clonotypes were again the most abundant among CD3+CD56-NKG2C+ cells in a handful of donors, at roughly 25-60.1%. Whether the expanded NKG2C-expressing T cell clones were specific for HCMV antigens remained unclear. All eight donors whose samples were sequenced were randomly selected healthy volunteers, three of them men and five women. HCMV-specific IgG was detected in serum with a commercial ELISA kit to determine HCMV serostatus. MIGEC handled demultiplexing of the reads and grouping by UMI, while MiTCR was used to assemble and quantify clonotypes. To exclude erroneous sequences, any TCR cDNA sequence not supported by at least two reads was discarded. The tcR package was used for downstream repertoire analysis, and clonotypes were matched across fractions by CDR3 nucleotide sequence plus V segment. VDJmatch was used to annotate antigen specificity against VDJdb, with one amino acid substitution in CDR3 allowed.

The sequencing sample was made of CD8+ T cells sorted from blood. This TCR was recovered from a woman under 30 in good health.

Here the CDR3 is given as CASRVGDSYNSPLHF. The nucleotide sequence is TGTGCCAGCAGGGTCGGAGACTCCTATAATTCACCCCTCCACTTT. The chain couples TRBV7-9 to TRBJ1-6, with no D gene named confidently. Trimming removed 6 bases from V and 0 bases from J, leaving 9 bases between the germline ends. Including cysteine and phenylalanine, the CDR3 has 15 amino acids. The entry retains the CDR3 DNA only, 45 bases that are in frame from base 1. The germline V gene (reference sequence) gives CDR1 as SEHNR and CDR2 as FQNEAQ.